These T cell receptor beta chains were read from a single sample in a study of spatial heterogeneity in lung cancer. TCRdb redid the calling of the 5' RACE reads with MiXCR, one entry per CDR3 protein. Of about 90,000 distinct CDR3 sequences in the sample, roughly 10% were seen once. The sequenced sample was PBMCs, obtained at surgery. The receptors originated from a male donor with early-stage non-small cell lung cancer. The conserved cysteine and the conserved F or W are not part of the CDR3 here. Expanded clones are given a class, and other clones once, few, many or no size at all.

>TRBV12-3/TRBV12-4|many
ASSSPGPRGGNEQF
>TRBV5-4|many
ASSSEGVLREQY
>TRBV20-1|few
SASAGKSHEKLF
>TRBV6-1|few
AILGLSYEQY
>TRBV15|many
ATSRVPHQYEQY
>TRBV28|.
ASSFNNPNQPQH
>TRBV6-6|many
ASSYRGSTDTQY
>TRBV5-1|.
ASSLEIADTQY
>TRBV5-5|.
ASSRDRGAEKLF
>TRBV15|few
ATSGPSGRNEQF
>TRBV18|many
ASSPRTGGANTEAF
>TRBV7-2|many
ASSLVGAVNQPQH
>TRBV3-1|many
ASRGLADLGEQY
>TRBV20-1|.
SADSGDLYGYT
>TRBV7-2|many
ASSFSGTDTQY
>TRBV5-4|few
ASSLGDGGIGDTQY
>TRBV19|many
ASSRQHSYEQY
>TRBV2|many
ASSASGSSETQY
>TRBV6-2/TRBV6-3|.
ASTQGRDAEQF
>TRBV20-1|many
SARPWTSNTEAF
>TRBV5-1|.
ASSENSGVTDTQY
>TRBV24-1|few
ATSDPTNYGYT
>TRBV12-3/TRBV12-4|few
ASSIIVRSLTDTQY
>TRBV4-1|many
ASSQGTGGTYEQY
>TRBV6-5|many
ASSYSFEGGQSYGYT
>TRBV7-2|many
ATTGGGGTQY
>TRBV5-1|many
ASSPFGSKNIQY
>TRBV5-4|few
ASSPDPLAQETQY
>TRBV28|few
ASSLTAGAGELF
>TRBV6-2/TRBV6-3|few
ASSDRVNQPQH
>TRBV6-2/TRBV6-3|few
ASSYGPEGSYEQY
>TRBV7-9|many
ASPLAGVSDTQY
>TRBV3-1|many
ASSQRGGATEAF
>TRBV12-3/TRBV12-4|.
ASSYRVVAEAF
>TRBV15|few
ATSRPLAAGYNEQF
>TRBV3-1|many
ASSQGIYEQY
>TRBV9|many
ASSVGLGMSELF
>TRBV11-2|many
ASSSGRLWQF
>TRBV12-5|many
ASGPGRSSTNEKLF
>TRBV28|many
ASSLLDRGRKETQY
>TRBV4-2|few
ASSQGGLIPSGANVLT
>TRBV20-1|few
SAKTSGPSYEQY